The 28 T cell receptor beta chains reported below all come from one sample, sequenced in a study of metastatic and nonmetastatic thyroid tumors. No treatment of any kind had been given to any patient before thyroid surgery. TCRdb re-analyzed the PCR reads using MiXCR. The data hold approximately 21,000 clones, with 20% observed a single time. The sample taken for sequencing was blood. The receptors here all came from a female donor with papillary thyroid cancer or a benign thyroid nodule (not recorded which). Some clones in this sample may be carry-over from other donors' samples.

This clone was counted at least ten times. The chain joins TRBV19 to TRBJ1-2, with 9 positions matching TRBD1. V dropped 6 bases and J dropped 1; count of bases not matched to a gene: 6. CDR3 length equals 15 residues. Germline V CDR1 and CDR2: LNHDA, SQIVND (reference sequence). The CDR3: CASSHTGGGNYGYTF. CDR3 coding DNA: TGTGCCAGTAGCCACACAGGGGGCGGTAACTATGGCTACACCTTC. Full variable domain (outside the CDR3, taken from reference TRBV19 and TRBJ1-2): DGGITQSPKYLFRKEGQNVTLSCEQNLNHDAMYWYRQDPGQGLRLIYYSQIVNDFQKGDIAEGYSVSREKKESFPLTVTSAQKNPTAFYLCASSHTGGGNYGYTFGSGTRLTVV.

Ten or more counts support this clone. The chain employs TRBV24-1 and TRBJ2-1; D gene uncertain. Trimming took off 1 base at V and 4 bases at J, with 7 bases between the two ends. The CDR3 has 14 amino acids. Germline values: CDR1 KGHDR, CDR2 SFDVKD. DNA for the CDR3: TGTGCCACCAGTGATTTCGCGGCTTACAATGAGCAGTTCTTC. Its translation is CATSDFAAYNEQFF.

This clone was seen just once. This chain links TRBV3-1 with TRBJ1-2; 10 bases are shared with TRBD1. Germline loops: CDR1 LGHDT, CDR2 YNNKEL (reference sequence). J lost 7 bases, V lost 4 bases, and 3 bases had no gene match. The CDR3 contains 13 residues. The CDR3 bases are TGTGCCAGCAGCCGACAGGGGGCCGTTGGCTACACCTTC. Its translation is CASSRQGAVGYTF.

Ten or more counts support this clone. The J gene is TRBJ2-1, the V gene TRBV10-3; either TRBD1 or TRBD2 may supply D (5 bases each). Trimming took 8 bases from V and 0 from J, leaving 17 bases between them. This CDR3 is 16 amino acids long. Germline CDR1 reads ENHRY; CDR2 reads SYGVKD. DNA for the CDR3: TGTGCCATCTCAGGGAGAAACCAAAGCTCCTACAATGAGCAGTTCTTC. It codes for CAISGRNQSSYNEQFF.

This clone was picked up a small number of times. The chain uses TRBV27 and TRBJ1-3; 10 bases are shared with TRBD1. This CDR3 is 16 amino acids long. The ends lost 6 bases at V and 6 bases at J; junction bases unmatched: 11. Germline V gives CDR1 MNHEY, CDR2 SMNVEV (reference sequence). CDR3: CASSLGRQGAENTIYF. The DNA of the CDR3 is TGTGCCAGCAGCCTTGGCCGACAGGGGGCAGAAAACACCATATATTTT.

The CDR3 coding sequence is TGTGCCAGCAGTTACCGGCGACAGGTTGGACCCTACAATGAGCAGTTCTTC. Its protein is CASSYRRQVGPYNEQFF. The chain uses TRBV6-2 or TRBV6-3 and TRBJ2-1; a possible D gene is TRBD1 (6 bases). CDR1 MNHEY and CDR2 SVGEGT come from the germline V gene. This CDR3 region has 17 residues. V dropped 2 bases and J dropped 2 bases, with 16 bases sitting between them.

This clone was observed many times. The chain recombines TRBV9 with TRBJ1-1; D possibly corresponds to TRBD1 (5 bases). Per germline, CDR1 SGDLS and CDR2 YYNGEE. The CDR3 loop spans 15 amino acids. V lost 0 bases to trimming and J lost 0 bases, with 9 bases between them. The CDR3 DNA follows: TGTGCCAGCAGCGTAGAGGGCAGGGTGAACACTGAAGCTTTCTTT. Residues: CASSVEGRVNTEAFF.

This clone has a count of ten or more. V gene TRBV9 combines with J gene TRBJ2-1; D remains unclear. The CDR3 extends over 15 amino acids. V was trimmed by 1 base and J by 1 base, leaving 9 bases between them. Germline lookup yields CDR1 SGDLS and CDR2 YYNGEE. The chain's CDR3 is CASSVLVGSYNEQFF. Written as DNA, the CDR3 is TGTGCCAGCAGCGTACTTGTAGGGTCCTACAATGAGCAGTTCTTC.

Points on this clone: Other DNA variants within this sample encode the same CDR3. The genes are TRBV11-3 and TRBJ2-7; 7 nucleotides match TRBD1. Germline V gives CDR1 SGHNT, CDR2 YENEEA. Germline trimming cut 0 bases from V and 1 base from J; bases unmatched to any gene: 3. This CDR3 contains 15 residues. CDR3 amino acids: CASSLEGTESYEQYF. The CDR3 region has the DNA TGTGCCAGCAGCTTAGAGGGGACAGAGTCCTACGAGCAGTACTTC.

Ten or more counts support this clone. J is TRBJ2-2 and V is TRBV9; a weak D match, TRBD1 (6 bases). This CDR3 comprises 17 residues. Trimming left V 2 bases short and J 3 bases short, with 17 bases between. Germline V gene lookup returns CDR1 SGDLS and CDR2 YYNGEE. CDR3 residues: CASSVHSQGLHTGELFF. Written as DNA, the CDR3 is TGTGCCAGCAGCGTCCACTCTCAGGGGTTACACACCGGGGAGCTGTTTTTT. Supplemented by reference TRBV9 and TRBJ2-2, the full variable domain reads DSGVTQTPKHLITATGQRVTLRCSPRSGDLSVYWYQQSLDQGLQFLIQYYNGEERAKGNILERFSAQQFPDLHSELNLSSLELGDSALYFCASSVHSQGLHTGELFFGEGSRLTVL.

On this clone itself: Germline is not matched at one junction end, which may reflect a read error. The chain combines TRBV6-2 or TRBV6-3 with TRBJ1-2; no definite D call. Per the germline V gene, CDR1 is MNHEY and CDR2 is SVGEGT. CDR3 length: 12 amino acids. CDR3 DNA: TGCGCCAGCACTGACGTCCTCTATGGCTACACCTTC. Its translation is CASTDVLYGYTF.

J is TRBJ2-3 and V is TRBV11-2; no clear D. Germline V lookup: CDR1 SGHAT, CDR2 FQNNGV. This CDR3 has 15 amino acids. V was pared by 4 bases and J by 4 bases, with 15 bases between. The CDR3 spells CASSSLNAAADTQYF. The DNA of the CDR3 is TGTGCCAGCAGCTCCCTCAATGCTGCGGCAGATACGCAGTATTTT.

This clone showed up many times. The chain recombines TRBV4-3 with TRBJ1-5; no firm D call. The CDR3 runs to 15 residues. Germline CDR1 is LGHNA and CDR2 is YSLEER. Deletions cut 0 bases from V and 3 bases from J, with 9 bases between. The CDR3 DNA reads TGCGCCAGCAGCCAAGAAAGGGTGACCAATCAGCCCCAGCATTTT. Protein product: CASSQERVTNQPQHF.

This clone was counted at least ten times. The CDR3 DNA sequence: TGCGCCAGCAGTGAATTAGGGAACTCCCTGCAGTTCTTC. This gives the protein CASSELGNSLQFF. The chain employs TRBV10-2 and TRBJ2-1; D gene unclear. This CDR3 region has 13 residues. Per germline, CDR1 WSHSY and CDR2 SAAADI. V dropped 3 bases and J dropped 12 bases, with 15 bases sitting between them.

By share of the sample, this clone is medium-sized. This sequence joins TRBV30 and TRBJ1-6; D is unresolved. With 4 bases removed from V and 0 bases from J, the gap between germline ends came to 1 base. This CDR3 contains 12 residues. Germline CDR1 GTSNPN, CDR2 SVGIG (reference sequence). The CDR3: CAWTSYNSPLHF. Written as DNA, the CDR3 is TGTGCCTGGACCTCCTATAATTCACCCCTCCACTTT.

The chain couples TRBV18 to TRBJ1-2; TRBD1 is a possible D gene (5 bases). The CDR3 runs to 13 residues. The V end was cut by 2 bases, the J end by 7 bases, with 11 bases between. CDR1 is KGHSH and CDR2 is LQKENI in the germline V gene. CDR3 nucleotides: TGTGCCAGCTCACCAGGGGGTACCGGTGGCTACACCTTC. Protein sequence: CASSPGGTGGYTF.

The CDR3 sequence is CASSLAESPRGEQFF. The CDR3 DNA follows: TGCGCCAGCAGCTTGGCCGAATCCCCTCGGGGTGAGCAGTTCTTC. This chain joins TRBV5-1 and TRBJ2-1; a possible D gene is TRBD2 (5 bases). Germline V gene sequence: CDR1 SGHRS, CDR2 YFSETQ. This CDR3 contains 15 residues. The ends were cut back, 0 bases at V and 9 bases at J, with 16 bases in the middle.

This clone was observed at least ten times. The chain is built from TRBV30 and TRBJ2-1, with TRBD1 identical over 10 bases. V dropped 5 bases and J dropped 5; count of bases not matched to a gene: 6. This CDR3 is built from 14 residues. CDR1 is GTSNPN and CDR2 is SVGIG in the germline V gene (reference sequence). DNA of the CDR3: TGTGCCTGGTTGCACGGGACAGGGGACAATGAGCAGTTCTTC. It is translated as CAWLHGTGDNEQFF.

This clone was recorded many times. The V gene is TRBV12-3 or TRBV12-4, the J gene TRBJ1-1, with D maybe TRBD1 (5 bases). The CDR3 has 12 residues. Trimming removed 8 bases at V and 7 bases at J, with 14 bases between. DNA for the CDR3: TGTGCCAGCGGAACAGGACACGATGAAGCTTTCTTT. As protein: CASGTGHDEAFF.

This clone was seen more than once but under ten times. Just one base apart from a much larger clone, this may be a read error. The V gene is TRBV6-4, the J gene TRBJ2-4, with D perhaps TRBD1 (5 bases). The CDR3 spans 15 residues. Germline assignment: CDR1 MRHNA and CDR2 SNTAGT. The chain's CDR3 is CAISDSAGAKNIQYF. The CDR3, as DNA: TGTGCCATCAGTGACTCAGCAGGGGCCAAAAACATTCAGTACTTC.

V usage is TRBV2 and J usage is TRBJ2-3; D gene uncertain. The CDR3 is 19 amino acids. Germline V gene data show CDR1 as SNHLY and CDR2 as FYNNEI. V was trimmed by 1 base and J by 2 bases, leaving 22 bases between them. The CDR3 bases are TGTGCCAGCAGTGAAGGTGGGTGGTATGGGCAGGTTGTCACAGATACGCAGTATTTT. Translation gives CASSEGGWYGQVVTDTQYF.

This clone was seen at least ten times. CDR3 nucleotide sequence: TGCGCCAGCAGCCAAGATGGGGGGAAGGCTGAAGCTTTCTTT. Its protein product is CASSQDGGKAEAFF. This chain connects TRBV4-3 to TRBJ1-1, with D possibly TRBD1 on 5 matching bases. The germline CDR1 and CDR2 sequences are LGHNA and YSLEER. The germline V and J ends were trimmed by 0 bases and 6 bases, with 11 bases remaining between them. The CDR3 totals 14 residues.

This clone is deemed medium-sized. The gene calls are TRBV6-1 and TRBJ1-1, with D maybe TRBD1 (5 bases). This CDR3 has 13 residues. V lost 3 bases, J lost 3 bases, and 8 bases lay in between. Germline assignment: CDR1 MNHNS and CDR2 SASEGT. The CDR3 coding sequence is TGTGCCAGCAGTGAGGGGGTTTACACTGAAGCTTTCTTT. Its translation: CASSEGVYTEAFF.

The table lists this clone with a few counts. The chain couples TRBV28 to TRBJ1-1; no firm D call. V shed 7 bases and J shed 0 bases, with 9 bases lying between them. The CDR3 covers 13 residues. CDR1 MDHEN and CDR2 SYDVKM come from the germline V gene. The CDR3 protein is CASTDTLNTEAFF. CDR3 nucleotide sequence: TGTGCCAGCACCGACACCCTGAACACTGAAGCTTTCTTT.

Details on this clone: A read error may account for a junction end that differs from germline. This chain joins TRBV28 and TRBJ2-7; D not resolved. Germline V gives CDR1 MDHEN, CDR2 SYDVKM. This CDR3 region has 15 residues. The CDR3 DNA reads TGTGCCAGCAACTTCCGGTGCTTCGATTCCTACGGGCAGTACTTC. Translation gives CASNFRCFDSYGQYF.

Worth noting for this clone: Its ends do not fully match the called genes, so a read error is possible. The chain couples TRBV29-1 to TRBJ2-1, with 11 positions matching TRBD2. Germline values: CDR1 SQVTM, CDR2 ANQGSEA. This CDR3 contains 20 residues. The DNA for the CDR3 is TGCACCGTTGGGGGACTAGCGGATGACAGGAGGGGTAACGTGGACAATGAGCAGTTCTTC. Translation gives CTVGGLADDRRGNVDNEQFF.

This clone is classed as medium-sized. V is TRBV25-1 and J is TRBJ1-1; a possible D gene is TRBD1 (5 bases). The germline V gene has CDR1 MGHDK and CDR2 SYGVNS. The CDR3 runs 14 residues. The V end was cut by 1 base, the J end by 5 bases, with 11 bases between. The chain's CDR3 is CASSESGGRTEAFF. CDR3 in DNA: TGTGCCAGCAGTGAATCCGGGGGGAGGACTGAAGCTTTCTTT.

This chain uses TRBV20-1 with TRBJ1-6; 9 bases are a match to TRBD1. Germline-derived CDR1 and CDR2 are DFQATT and SNEGSKA (reference sequence). The CDR3 covers 15 residues. V was clipped by 5 bases and J by 9 bases; unmatched bases: 11. The CDR3 DNA is TGCAGTGCTCCAATCACACAGGGGGCGCGTTCACCCCTCCACTTT. Translated, it gives CSAPITQGARSPLHF.